The T cell receptor (beta chain) under discussion was sequenced for a study of circulating and synovial CD4+ cells in juvenile arthritis. Comments on this clone: Its cognate antigen is unknown.

With 3 bases removed from V and 0 bases from J, the gap between germline ends came to 14 bases. Germline-derived CDR1 and CDR2 are LNHDA and SQIVND (reference sequence). This CDR3 contains 16 residues. Findings of the study overall: The pathogenic-like versus bulk T cell difference escaped Vbeta family analysis. Measured synovium overlap likely understates the true shared repertoire.

Patients with active juvenile idiopathic arthritis donated these samples. Generated by immunoSEQ multiplex PCR, the TCRdb table keeps only in-frame clones and is missing some. The profile covers just over 35,000 clones, with around 96% appearing a single time and 0.7% taken by the ten largest. This sequence originates from a human donor with juvenile idiopathic arthritis. Sequencing input: CD4+ T cells from blood. The chain combines TRBV19 with TRBJ1-2, with D maybe TRBD1 (5 bases). Written as DNA, the CDR3 is TGTGCCAGTAGTATGGCTTCCCGACAGACTAACTATGGCTACACCTTC. It is translated as CASSMASRQTNYGYTF.